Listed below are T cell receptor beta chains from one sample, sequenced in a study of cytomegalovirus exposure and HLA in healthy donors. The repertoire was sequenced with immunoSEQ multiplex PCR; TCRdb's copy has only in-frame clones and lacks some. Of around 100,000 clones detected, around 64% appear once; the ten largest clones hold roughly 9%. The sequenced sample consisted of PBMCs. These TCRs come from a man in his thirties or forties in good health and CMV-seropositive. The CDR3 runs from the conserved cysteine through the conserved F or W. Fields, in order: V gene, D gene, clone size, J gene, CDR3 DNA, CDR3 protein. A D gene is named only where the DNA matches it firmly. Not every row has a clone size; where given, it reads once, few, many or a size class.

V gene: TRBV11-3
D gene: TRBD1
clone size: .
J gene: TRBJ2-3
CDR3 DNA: TGTGCCAGCAGCTTAGCCAGCAGGGGGGATACGCAGTATTTT
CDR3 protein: CASSLASRGDTQYF

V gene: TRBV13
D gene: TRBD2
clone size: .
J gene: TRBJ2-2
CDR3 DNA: TGTGCCAGCAGCTTGGGCGGGGGGCTGTTCAACGGGGAGCTGTTTTTT
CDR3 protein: CASSLGGGLFNGELFF

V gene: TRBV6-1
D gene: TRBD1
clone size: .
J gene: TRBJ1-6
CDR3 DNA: TGTGCCAGCAGTCTCGACAGGGGTAATTCACCCCTCCACTTT
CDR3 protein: CASSLDRGNSPLHF

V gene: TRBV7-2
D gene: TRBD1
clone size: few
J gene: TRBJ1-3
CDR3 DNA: TGTGCCAGCAGCTTAGCCTTTCACCGGGACAGGAGGCTCTCTGGAAACACCATATATTTT
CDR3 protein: CASSLAFHRDRRLSGNTIYF

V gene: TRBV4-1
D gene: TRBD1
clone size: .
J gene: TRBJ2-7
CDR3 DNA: TGCGCCAGCAGCCAGGCATTAACAGGGGCCGTCTCCTACGAGCAGTACTTC
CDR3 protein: CASSQALTGAVSYEQYF

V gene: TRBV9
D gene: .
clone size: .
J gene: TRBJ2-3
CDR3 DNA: TGTGCCAGCAGCGTAGCTTTCCGTATAGAGGATACGCAGTATTTT
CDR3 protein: CASSVAFRIEDTQYF

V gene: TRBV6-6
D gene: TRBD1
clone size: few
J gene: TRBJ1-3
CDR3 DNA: TGTGCCAGCAGTAGGGGGCTAGGTGGAAACACCATATATTTT
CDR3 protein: CASSRGLGGNTIYF

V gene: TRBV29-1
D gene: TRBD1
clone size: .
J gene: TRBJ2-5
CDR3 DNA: TGCAGCGTTGCCCCACATCCGTCGACAGGGCAAGAGACCCAGTACTTC
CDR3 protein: CSVAPHPSTGQETQYF

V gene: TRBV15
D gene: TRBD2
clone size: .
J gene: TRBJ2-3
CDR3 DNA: TGTGCCACCAGCAGCCTGACTAGCGGGGGCGGGGATACGCAGTATTTT
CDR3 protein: CATSSLTSGGGDTQYF

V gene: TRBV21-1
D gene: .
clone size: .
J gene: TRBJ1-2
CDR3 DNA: TGTGCCAGCAGCGTCACGGGGGGAAAAAGAGGTTCCGAATATGGCTACACCTTC
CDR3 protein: CASSVTGGKRGSEYGYTF

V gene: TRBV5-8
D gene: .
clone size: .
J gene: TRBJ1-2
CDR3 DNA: TGTGCCAGCAGCTTGGGACAGCTGCTATCCTGTGGCTACACCTTC
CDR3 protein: CASSLGQLLSCGYTF

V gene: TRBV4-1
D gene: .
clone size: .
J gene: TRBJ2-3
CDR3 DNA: TGCGCCAGCAGCCAAGATCCCCAGGGCCCAGGGGCCACAGATACGCAGTATTTT
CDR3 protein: CASSQDPQGPGATDTQYF

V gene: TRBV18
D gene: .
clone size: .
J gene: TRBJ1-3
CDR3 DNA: TGTGCCAGCCCACTTCAGGGGCCCGGCCGGGGAGGAAACACCATATATTTT
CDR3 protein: CASPLQGPGRGGNTIYF

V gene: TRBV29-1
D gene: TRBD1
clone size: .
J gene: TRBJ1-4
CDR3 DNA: TGCAGCGGGGTCCAGGGGGATAATGAAAAACTGTTTTTT
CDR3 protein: CSGVQGDNEKLFF

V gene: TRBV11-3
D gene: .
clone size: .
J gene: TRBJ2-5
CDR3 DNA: TGTGCCAGCAGTCCCTGGACGGGACAAGAGACCCAGTACTTC
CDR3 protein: CASSPWTGQETQYF

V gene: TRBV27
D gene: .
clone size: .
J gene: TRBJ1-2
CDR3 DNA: TGTGCCAGCAGTCCTACTCAGGGGAGTAGTTATGGCTACACCTTC
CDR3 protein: CASSPTQGSSYGYTF

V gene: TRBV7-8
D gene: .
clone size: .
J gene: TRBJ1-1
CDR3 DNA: TGTGCCAGCAGCCTATCCCTGAACACTGAAGCTTTCTTT
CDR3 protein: CASSLSLNTEAFF

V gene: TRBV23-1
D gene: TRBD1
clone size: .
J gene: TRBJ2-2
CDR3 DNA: TGCGCCAGCAGTCAATACAGGGGCGAGAACACCGGGGAGCTGTTTTTT
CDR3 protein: CASSQYRGENTGELFF

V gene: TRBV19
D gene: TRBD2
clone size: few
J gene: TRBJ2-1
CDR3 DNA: TGTGCCAGTAGTATTCGACTAGCGGGTAACAATGAGCAGTTCTTC
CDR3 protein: CASSIRLAGNNEQFF

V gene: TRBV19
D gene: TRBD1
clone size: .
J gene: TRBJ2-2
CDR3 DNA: TGTGCCAGTAGCCTACAGGGGGCGCCGAACACCGGGGAGCTGTTTTTT
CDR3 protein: CASSLQGAPNTGELFF

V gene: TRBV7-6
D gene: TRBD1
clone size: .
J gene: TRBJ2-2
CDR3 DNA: TGTGCCAGCTCTTTAGGGACAGGGGTTGCCGGGGAGCTGTTTTTT
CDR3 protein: CASSLGTGVAGELFF

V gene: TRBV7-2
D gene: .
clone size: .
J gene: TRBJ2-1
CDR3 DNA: TGTGCCAGCAGCTCGACAGTCTCCAATGAGCAGTTCTTC
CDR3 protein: CASSSTVSNEQFF

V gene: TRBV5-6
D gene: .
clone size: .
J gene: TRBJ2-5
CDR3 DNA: TGTGCCAGCAGCTTGACAGGAGAAGAGACCCAGTACTTC
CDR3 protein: CASSLTGEETQYF

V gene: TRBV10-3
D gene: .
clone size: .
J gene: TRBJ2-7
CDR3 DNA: TGTGCCATCAGTGTCGACAGTGAACTCTACGAGCAGTACTTC
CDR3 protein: CAISVDSELYEQYF

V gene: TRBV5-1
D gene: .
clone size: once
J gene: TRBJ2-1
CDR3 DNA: TGCGCCAGCAGCTTGGGACTAGGAGTAAATGAGCAGTTCTTC
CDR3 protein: CASSLGLGVNEQFF

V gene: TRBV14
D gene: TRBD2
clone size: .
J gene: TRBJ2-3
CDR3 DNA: TGTGCCAGCAGCCAAGATTGGCATATTCGACTAGCGGGGTACACAGATACGCAGTATTTT
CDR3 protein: CASSQDWHIRLAGYTDTQYF

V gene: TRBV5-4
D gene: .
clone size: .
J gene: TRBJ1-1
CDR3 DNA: TGTGCCAGCAGCTCGATTGGGGGGGCGCCGGGAGCTTTCTTT
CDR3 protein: CASSSIGGAPGAFF

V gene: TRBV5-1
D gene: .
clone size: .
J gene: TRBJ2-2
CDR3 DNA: TGCGCCAGCAGCTTGGAAGCGGGTTCCGGGGAGCTGTTTTTT
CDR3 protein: CASSLEAGSGELFF

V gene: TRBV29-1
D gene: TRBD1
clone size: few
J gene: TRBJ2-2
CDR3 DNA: TGCAGCGTTGTGGGACAGGTTAACACCGGGGAGCTGTTTTTT
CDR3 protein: CSVVGQVNTGELFF

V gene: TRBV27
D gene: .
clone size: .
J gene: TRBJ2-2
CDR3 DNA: TGTGCCAGCAGTTCTAACACCGGGGAGCTGTTTTTT
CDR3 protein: CASSSNTGELFF

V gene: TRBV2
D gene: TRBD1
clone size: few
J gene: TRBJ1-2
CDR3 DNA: TGTGCCAGCAGTCTCCCGGGACAGGGGGACTATGGCTACACCTTC
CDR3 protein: CASSLPGQGDYGYTF

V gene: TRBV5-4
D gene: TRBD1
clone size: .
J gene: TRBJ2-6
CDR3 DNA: TGTGCCAGCACTCCGGGACAGGGGGCAGCTGGGGCCAACGTCCTGACTTTC
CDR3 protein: CASTPGQGAAGANVLTF

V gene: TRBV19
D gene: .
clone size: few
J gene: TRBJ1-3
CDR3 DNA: TGTGCCAGTAGTCCGCCACAGGGTTCGGGAAACACCATATATTTT
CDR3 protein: CASSPPQGSGNTIYF

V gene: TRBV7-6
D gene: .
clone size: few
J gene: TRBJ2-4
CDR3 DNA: TGTGCCAGCAGCTTAGTCGCGGGTCGGTTGGGCAAAAACATTCAGTACTTC
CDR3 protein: CASSLVAGRLGKNIQYF

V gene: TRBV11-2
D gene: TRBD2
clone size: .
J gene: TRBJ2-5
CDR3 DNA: TGTGCCAGCTCCACCAGCGGGGGGGTCCAAGAGACCCAGTACTTC
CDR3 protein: CASSTSGGVQETQYF

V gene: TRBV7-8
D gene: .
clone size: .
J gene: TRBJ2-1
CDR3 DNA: TGTGCCAGCAGCTTAGCTGAGAGCTCCTACAATGAGCAGTTCTTC
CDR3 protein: CASSLAESSYNEQFF

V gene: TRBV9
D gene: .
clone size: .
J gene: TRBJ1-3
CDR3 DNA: TGTGCCAGCAGCACCGTCGGGGCGGGGGGAAACACCATATATTTT
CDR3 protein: CASSTVGAGGNTIYF

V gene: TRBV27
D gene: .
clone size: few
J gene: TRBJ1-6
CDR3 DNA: TGTGCCAGCAGTTTTGGGGGGGCGGGTTCACCCCTCCACTTT
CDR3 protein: CASSFGGAGSPLHF

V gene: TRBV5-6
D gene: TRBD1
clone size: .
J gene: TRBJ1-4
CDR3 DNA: TGTGCCAGCAGCTTGGCGGGACAGGGGGTTAATGAAAAACTGTTTTTT
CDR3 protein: CASSLAGQGVNEKLFF

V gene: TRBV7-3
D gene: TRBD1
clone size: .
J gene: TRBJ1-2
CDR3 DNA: TGTGCCAGCAGCAAAGGGTCGGGGACAGGGGCCAACTACACCTTC
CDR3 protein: CASSKGSGTGANYTF

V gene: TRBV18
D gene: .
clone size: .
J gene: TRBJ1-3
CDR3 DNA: TGTGCCAGCCTGGGAGCAACTGGAAACACCATATATTTT
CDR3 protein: CASLGATGNTIYF

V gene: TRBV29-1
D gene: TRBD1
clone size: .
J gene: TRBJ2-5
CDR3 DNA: TGCAGCGGCCGGGACAGGAAGCTAGGAATGCAGTACTTC
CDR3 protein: CSGRDRKLGMQYF

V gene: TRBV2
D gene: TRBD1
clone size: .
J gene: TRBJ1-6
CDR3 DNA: TGTGCCAGCAGCCCTGGCCCTTCCAGGGGGCTATCACCCCTCCACTTT
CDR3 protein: CASSPGPSRGLSPLHF

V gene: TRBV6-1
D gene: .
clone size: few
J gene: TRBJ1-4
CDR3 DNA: TGTCAGAGTCGGGACACCACTAATGAAAAACTGTTTTTT
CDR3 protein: CQSRDTTNEKLFF

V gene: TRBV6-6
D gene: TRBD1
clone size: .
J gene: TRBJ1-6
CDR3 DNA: TGTGCCAGCAGCACTACCGGGACAGGGTATTCACCCCTCCACTTT
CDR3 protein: CASSTTGTGYSPLHF

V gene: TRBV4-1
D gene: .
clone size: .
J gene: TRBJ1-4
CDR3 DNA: TGCGCCAGCAGCCAAGATATAGAGTTCTTAAATGAAAAACTGTTTTTC
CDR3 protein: CASSQDIEFLNEKLFF

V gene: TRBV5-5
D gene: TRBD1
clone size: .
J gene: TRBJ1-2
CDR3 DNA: TGTGCCAGCAGTTTAGTACAGGGGGCTAGCTATGGCTACACCTTC
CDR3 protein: CASSLVQGASYGYTF

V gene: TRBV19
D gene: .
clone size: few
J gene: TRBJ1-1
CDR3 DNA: TGTGCCAGTAGTTTAAGGGGGTCCACTGAAGCTTTCTTT
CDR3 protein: CASSLRGSTEAFF